This note documents a single T cell receptor beta chain sequence. Seattle cases were enrolled at active infection and followed longitudinally. These data belong to a study of blood T cell repertoires in COVID-19. Study-wide context: Samples of COVID-19 (acute and convalescent) were obtained from the United States, Italy and Spain.

The V end was cut by 0 bases, the J end by 1 base, with 7 bases between. Looked up from germline, CDR1 is SGHRS and CDR2 is YFSETQ. The length of the CDR3 is 14 residues. Assay: immunoSEQ multiplex PCR; the TCRdb copy retains only in-frame clones and omits some. The sample consists of fewer than 350,000 clones, 86% of them appearing once. The J gene is TRBJ1-2, the V gene TRBV5-1; D not resolved. Sequencing input: peripheral blood. This clonotype was obtained from a woman in her 70s with COVID-19, enrolled during active disease. The CDR3 spells CASSLGGLNYGYTF. The CDR3 region has the DNA TGCGCCAGCAGCTTGGGTGGGCTTAACTATGGCTACACCTTC. Full variable domain (rest looked up from reference TRBV5-1 and TRBJ1-2): KAGVTQTPRYLIKTRGQQVTLSCSPISGHRSVSWYQQTPGQGLQFLFEYFSETQRNKGNFPGRFSGRQFSNSRSEMNVSTLELGDSALYLCASSLGGLNYGYTFGSGTRLTVV.